Listed below are T cell receptor beta chains from one sample, sequenced in a study of tumor-infiltrating lymphocytes in primary liver carcinoma. TCRdb independently ran MiXCR on the multiplex PCR reads; one entry per CDR3 protein. The data contain just over 300,000 distinct CDR3 sequences, approximately 54% of them singletons. Sequencing input: peripheral blood. The receptors were gathered from a woman in her 30s with primary liver carcinoma and hepatitis B virus infection. Both conserved end residues are part of each CDR3. The D gene is left open where the match is weak. Expanded clones get a size class; other rows say once, few or many, or leave the size out.

v_call: TRBV28; clone_size: few; d_call: NA; j_call: TRBJ2-3; cdr3_aa: CASSTSGLTQYF; cdr3_nt: TGTGCCAGCAGCACTTCAGGGCTTACGCAGTATTTT
v_call: TRBV10-3; clone_size: few; d_call: NA; j_call: TRBJ1-1; cdr3_aa: CAISERGNTEAFF; cdr3_nt: TGTGCCATCAGTGAAAGAGGGAACACTGAAGCTTTCTTT
v_call: TRBV5-1; clone_size: NA; d_call: NA; j_call: TRBJ2-3; cdr3_aa: CASSLARGGADTQYF; cdr3_nt: TGCGCCAGCAGCTTGGCCAGGGGCGGAGCAGATACGCAGTATTTT
v_call: TRBV5-6; clone_size: NA; d_call: TRBD2; j_call: TRBJ2-5; cdr3_aa: CASSDLAGGTTGTQYF; cdr3_nt: TGTGCCAGCAGTGACCTAGCGGGAGGGACGACGGGGACCCAGTACTTC
v_call: TRBV28; clone_size: NA; d_call: TRBD1; j_call: TRBJ2-1; cdr3_aa: CASSSWDRVYNEQFF; cdr3_nt: TGTGCCAGCAGTTCCTGGGACAGGGTCTACAATGAGCAGTTCTTC
v_call: TRBV4-3; clone_size: NA; d_call: NA; j_call: TRBJ2-1; cdr3_aa: CASSQNAGSSYNELFF; cdr3_nt: TGCGCTAGCAGCCAAAATGCGGGAAGCTCCTACAATGAGCTGTTCTTC
v_call: TRBV4-1; clone_size: many; d_call: NA; j_call: TRBJ2-1; cdr3_aa: CASSQDFLNEQFF; cdr3_nt: TGCGCCAGCAGCCAAGACTTCCTCAATGAGCAGTTCTTC
v_call: TRBV5-1; clone_size: NA; d_call: TRBD2; j_call: TRBJ2-5; cdr3_aa: CASSKGLAGQETQYF; cdr3_nt: TGCGCCAGCAGCAAGGGACTAGCGGGACAAGAGACCCAGTACTTC
v_call: TRBV28; clone_size: NA; d_call: NA; j_call: TRBJ2-5; cdr3_aa: CASSPPYYATQYF; cdr3_nt: TGTGCCAGCAGTCCCCCCTACTATGCGACCCAGTACTTC
v_call: TRBV6-5; clone_size: few; d_call: TRBD2; j_call: TRBJ2-2; cdr3_aa: CASRPGGNTGELFF; cdr3_nt: TGTGCCAGCAGGCCGGGAGGTAACACCGGGGAGCTGTTTTTT
v_call: TRBV28; clone_size: NA; d_call: NA; j_call: TRBJ2-5; cdr3_aa: CASSLWSGYQETQYF; cdr3_nt: TGTGCCAGCAGTCTGTGGAGCGGGTACCAAGAGACCCAGTACTTC
v_call: TRBV12-3/TRBV12-4; clone_size: NA; d_call: NA; j_call: TRBJ2-5; cdr3_aa: CASNTYPESEEIQYF; cdr3_nt: TGTGCCAGCAACACCTACCCCGAGAGCGAAGAGATCCAGTATTTC
v_call: TRBV5-6; clone_size: NA; d_call: NA; j_call: TRBJ1-2; cdr3_aa: CVSSSRANFNYGYTF; cdr3_nt: TGTGTCAGCAGCTCCAGGGCCAACTTTAACTATGGCTACACCTTC
v_call: TRBV6-2/TRBV6-3; clone_size: NA; d_call: NA; j_call: TRBJ2-7; cdr3_aa: CASSYGRVWGSYEQYF; cdr3_nt: TGTGCCAGCAGTTACGGCCGGGTCTGGGGCTCGTACGAGCAGTACTTC
v_call: TRBV12-3/TRBV12-4; clone_size: NA; d_call: NA; j_call: TRBJ2-6; cdr3_aa: CANSSPAAGLTF; cdr3_nt: TGTGCCAACAGTTCACCGGCAGCCGGCCTTACTTTC
v_call: TRBV29-1; clone_size: many; d_call: NA; j_call: TRBJ2-1; cdr3_aa: CSSRRGSSYNEQFF; cdr3_nt: TGCAGCTCTCGCCGGGGGAGCTCCTACAATGAGCAGTTCTTC
v_call: TRBV11-2; clone_size: NA; d_call: NA; j_call: TRBJ2-2; cdr3_aa: CASSLVVAGDLGDHPNTGERFF; cdr3_nt: TGTGCCAGCAGCTTAGTAGTGGCGGGAGATCTCGGAGATCACCCTAACACAGGGGAGCGGTTTTTT
v_call: TRBV29-1; clone_size: NA; d_call: TRBD1; j_call: TRBJ2-3; cdr3_aa: CSVEYYGQGMDTQYF; cdr3_nt: TGCAGCGTTGAGTATTATGGACAGGGGATGGATACGCAGTATTTT
v_call: TRBV4-2; clone_size: NA; d_call: NA; j_call: TRBJ1-5; cdr3_aa: CASSQGPGSHQSQHF; cdr3_nt: TGTGCCAGCAGCCAAGGGCCAGGTTCCCATCAGTCCCAGCATTTT
v_call: TRBV30; clone_size: few; d_call: NA; j_call: TRBJ2-7; cdr3_aa: CAWSVSGFSYEQYF; cdr3_nt: TGTGCCTGGAGTGTATCAGGGTTCTCCTACGAGCAGTACTTC
v_call: TRBV4-3; clone_size: few; d_call: NA; j_call: TRBJ2-3; cdr3_aa: CASSQDAGTPILTDTQYF; cdr3_nt: TGCGCCAGCAGCCAAGATGCAGGGACACCTATACTCACAGATACGCAGTATTTT
v_call: TRBV7-9; clone_size: NA; d_call: TRBD2; j_call: TRBJ2-3; cdr3_aa: CASSSTSGRGRGDTQYF; cdr3_nt: TGTGCCAGCAGCTCGACTAGCGGGAGGGGTAGAGGCGATACGCAGTATTTT
v_call: TRBV11-2; clone_size: many; d_call: TRBD2; j_call: TRBJ2-1; cdr3_aa: CASSFRAGGNEQFF; cdr3_nt: TGTGCCAGCAGCTTTAGGGCGGGAGGGAATGAGCAGTTCTTC
v_call: TRBV28; clone_size: NA; d_call: NA; j_call: TRBJ2-5; cdr3_aa: CASSLAEGMRETQYF; cdr3_nt: TGTGCCAGCAGCCTGGCGGAGGGAATGAGAGAGACCCAGTACTTC
v_call: TRBV5-5; clone_size: few; d_call: TRBD1; j_call: TRBJ2-1; cdr3_aa: CASSRQGSYNEQFF; cdr3_nt: TGTGCCAGCAGCCGACAGGGGTCCTACAATGAGCAGTTCTTC
v_call: TRBV6-2/TRBV6-3; clone_size: many; d_call: NA; j_call: TRBJ2-3; cdr3_aa: CASSYSLGTDTDTQYF; cdr3_nt: TGTGCCAGCAGTTACTCGCTCGGGACTGACACAGATACGCAGTATTTT
v_call: TRBV29-1; clone_size: many; d_call: NA; j_call: TRBJ2-7; cdr3_aa: CSVGRSSYEQYF; cdr3_nt: TGCAGCGTTGGGCGGAGCTCCTACGAGCAGTACTTC
v_call: TRBV11-1; clone_size: NA; d_call: NA; j_call: TRBJ2-3; cdr3_aa: CASSFPAGHPIGTQYF; cdr3_nt: TGTGCCAGCAGCTTTCCAGCGGGACACCCCATAGGTACGCAGTATTTT
v_call: TRBV7-9; clone_size: NA; d_call: NA; j_call: TRBJ1-1; cdr3_aa: CASSAPQRGNEVFF; cdr3_nt: TGTGCCAGCAGCGCTCCCCAAAGGGGAAATGAAGTTTTCTTT
v_call: TRBV6-6; clone_size: NA; d_call: TRBD1; j_call: TRBJ1-6; cdr3_aa: CASSYSNRGSPLHF; cdr3_nt: TGTGCCAGCAGTTACTCAAACAGGGGCTCACCCCTCCACTTT
v_call: TRBV7-3; clone_size: NA; d_call: TRBD1; j_call: TRBJ2-1; cdr3_aa: CASSLDRGGHNEQFF; cdr3_nt: TGTGCCAGCAGCCTGGACAGGGGTGGACACAATGAGCAGTTCTTC
v_call: TRBV18; clone_size: NA; d_call: TRBD1; j_call: TRBJ2-5; cdr3_aa: CASSPPAGGSQETQYF; cdr3_nt: TGTGCCAGCTCACCACCGGCAGGGGGCTCCCAAGAGACCCAGTACTTC
v_call: TRBV5-1; clone_size: NA; d_call: TRBD2; j_call: TRBJ2-1; cdr3_aa: CASRREAGVAYNEQFF; cdr3_nt: TGCGCCAGCAGGCGTGAAGCGGGAGTAGCCTACAATGAGCAGTTCTTC
v_call: TRBV6-5; clone_size: NA; d_call: NA; j_call: TRBJ2-7; cdr3_aa: CASSYRDSSTYGQYF; cdr3_nt: TGTGCCAGCAGTTACCGGGACTCCTCTACCTACGGGCAGTACTTC
v_call: TRBV28; clone_size: few; d_call: NA; j_call: TRBJ1-1; cdr3_aa: CASSLLGRLNTEAFF; cdr3_nt: TGTGCCAGCAGTTTGCTGGGACGGCTGAACACTGAAGCTTTCTTT
v_call: TRBV11-1; clone_size: many; d_call: NA; j_call: TRBJ2-1; cdr3_aa: CASSLNHAGIISRSSYNEQFF; cdr3_nt: TGTGCCAGCAGCTTAAACCATGCGGGCATCATTAGCAGGAGCTCCTACAATGAGCAGTTCTTC
v_call: TRBV12-3/TRBV12-4; clone_size: few; d_call: NA; j_call: TRBJ1-2; cdr3_aa: CASSSQGRITPNYGYTF; cdr3_nt: TGTGCCAGCAGTTCACAGGGACGGATCACCCCTAACTATGGCTACACCTTC
v_call: TRBV4-1; clone_size: many; d_call: NA; j_call: TRBJ2-7; cdr3_aa: CASSPRPGQTYEQYF; cdr3_nt: TGCGCCAGCAGTCCCCGACCTGGACAGACCTACGAGCAGTACTTC
v_call: TRBV9; clone_size: NA; d_call: NA; j_call: TRBJ2-6; cdr3_aa: CASSVEGKGANVLTF; cdr3_nt: TGTGCCAGCAGCGTAGAGGGGAAAGGGGCCAACGTCCTGACTTTC
v_call: TRBV4-1; clone_size: few; d_call: TRBD1; j_call: TRBJ1-2; cdr3_aa: CASSVTPNGQGGYTF; cdr3_nt: TGCGCCAGCAGCGTCACCCCGAATGGACAGGGTGGCTACACCTTC
v_call: TRBV6-5; clone_size: NA; d_call: TRBD1; j_call: TRBJ1-1; cdr3_aa: CASRKWTGNTEAFF; cdr3_nt: TGTGCCAGCAGGAAATGGACAGGGAACACTGAAGCTTTCTTT
v_call: TRBV6-5; clone_size: many; d_call: NA; j_call: TRBJ2-7; cdr3_aa: CASSSQGFYEQYF; cdr3_nt: TGTGCCAGCAGCTCCCAGGGTTTCTACGAGCAGTACTTC
v_call: TRBV28; clone_size: NA; d_call: NA; j_call: TRBJ1-5; cdr3_aa: CASSFRRDQPQHF; cdr3_nt: TGTGCCAGCAGTTTTCGCAGGGACCAGCCCCAGCATTTT
v_call: TRBV12-3/TRBV12-4; clone_size: few; d_call: TRBD2; j_call: TRBJ2-7; cdr3_aa: CASSLGLAGINEQYF; cdr3_nt: TGTGCCAGCAGTTTGGGACTAGCGGGAATCAACGAGCAGTACTTC
v_call: TRBV29-1; clone_size: many; d_call: NA; j_call: TRBJ2-1; cdr3_aa: CSVYPGSNNEQFF; cdr3_nt: TGCAGCGTTTATCCAGGGTCCAACAATGAGCAGTTCTTC
v_call: TRBV10-3; clone_size: NA; d_call: TRBD1; j_call: TRBJ1-1; cdr3_aa: CAISNRGGGTEAFF; cdr3_nt: TGTGCCATCAGTAACAGGGGCGGTGGCACTGAAGCTTTCTTT
v_call: TRBV29-1; clone_size: many; d_call: NA; j_call: TRBJ2-5; cdr3_aa: CSVQPGPGETQYF; cdr3_nt: TGCAGCGTCCAACCAGGGCCGGGGGAGACCCAGTACTTC
v_call: TRBV28; clone_size: many; d_call: TRBD1; j_call: TRBJ1-5; cdr3_aa: CASSSLQGAGNQPQHF; cdr3_nt: TGTGCCAGCAGTTCCCTACAGGGGGCAGGAAATCAGCCCCAGCATTTT
v_call: TRBV11-2; clone_size: NA; d_call: NA; j_call: TRBJ2-1; cdr3_aa: CASSPRLAEVPMGQFF; cdr3_nt: TGTGCCAGCAGCCCTCGATTAGCGGAGGTCCCAATGGGGCAGTTCTTC
v_call: TRBV12-3/TRBV12-4; clone_size: NA; d_call: NA; j_call: TRBJ2-1; cdr3_aa: CASSLRGNNEQFF; cdr3_nt: TGTGCCAGCAGTCTTCGCGGGAACAATGAGCAGTTCTTC